This entry describes one TCR beta chain. This sample was included in a study of patients and donors after allogeneic stem cell transplantation. The CDR3 contains 16 residues. The V end lost 2 bases, the J end lost 5 bases, and 14 bases lay between the germline ends. Germline lookup yields CDR1 SGHRS and CDR2 YFSETQ. TCRdb called the RT-PCR reads again in MiXCR, with one record for every CDR3 protein. The sample holds approximately 200,000 distinct CDR3 sequences, approximately 14% seen once. This chain uses TRBV5-1 with TRBJ1-6, with D perhaps TRBD1 (6 bases). The clonotype was recovered from a human donor who was either an allogeneic HSCT recipient or a stem cell or donor lymphocyte infusion donor (not recorded which). It is not recorded whose cells these are; they may come from a transplant donor. Material for sequencing was blood, either unsorted or a sorted T cell fraction (not recorded which). CDR3 region: CASSLGGQGNNSPLHF. CDR3 sequence (DNA): TGCGCCAGCAGCTTAGGGGGGCAGGGCAATAATTCACCCCTCCACTTT.